This section outlines one TCR beta chain sequence together with its context. This record belongs to a study of blood T cell repertoires in COVID-19. Looking at the study overall: Collection of acute and convalescent COVID-19 samples took place in the United States, Italy and Spain. Sources were T cells, B-cell-depleted T cells, or PBMCs; the material itself was cDNA or gDNA.

Trimming took 7 bases from V and 2 from J, leaving 18 bases between them. CDR1 SGHRS and CDR2 YFSETQ come from the germline V gene. CDR3 length equals 15 residues. Original data processing: Amplification with reference gene primers provided the estimates of nucleated cell counts. TCRdb's table, derived via immunoSEQ multiplex PCR, lists solely in-frame clones and lacks some. That table is the source of V, J and clone size, and D and trimming were worked out from the DNA. The table shows approximately 250,000 clones, with about 85% occurring only once. The chain is built from TRBV5-1 and TRBJ1-2; TRBD1 might be the D (5 bases). Sequenced material: peripheral blood. The TCR comes from a man aged 60-69 years with acute or convalescent COVID-19. The CDR3 region is CASVTFPGGNYGYTF. The CDR3 DNA follows: TGCGCCAGCGTCACTTTCCCGGGGGGAAACTATGGCTACACCTTC.